The present entry profiles one TCR beta chain with its context. What it binds is not known. TCRdb's copy holds only in-frame clones and misses some; the assay was immunoSEQ multiplex PCR. The table has roughly 90,000 clones, approximately 91% seen once. Per germline, CDR1 SNHLY and CDR2 FYNNEI. V was shortened by 0 bases and J by 3 bases, with 11 bases between the two germline ends. The CDR3 runs to 15 residues. This specimen comes from a study of OX40 agonist ivuxolimab in advanced cancers. Background on the study: Clinicians treated patients with ivuxolimab, an agonistic anti-OX40 (CD134) antibody.

Study-level findings and limits: Several nonresponders also turned out to have low normalized T-cell clonal expansion. On average, CD8+ T cells showed a greater number of expanded clones than CD4+. Clones of CD4+ and CD8+ blood T cells grew by week 6 at doses of 0.1 to 3.0 mg/kg.

Sample: CD4+ or CD8+ T cells sorted from blood, taken in a trial of the OX40 agonist ivuxolimab. The V gene is TRBV2, the J gene TRBJ2-5; tentative D call: TRBD1 (5 bases). The TCR sequence derives from an adult with an advanced solid tumor such as melanoma, head and neck, liver or kidney cancer. CDR3 residues: CASSEAWTSKETQYF. For the CDR3, the DNA is TGTGCCAGCAGTGAAGCTTGGACATCTAAAGAGACCCAGTACTTC.